This T cell receptor (beta chain) was profiled in a study of CD8+ T cells in alopecia areata. cDNA prepared by RNA extraction and subsequent reverse transcription served as the template for sequencing. Method: immunoSEQ multiplex PCR; TCRdb's copy keeps in-frame clones and lacks some. The sample shows roughly 13,000 clones, roughly 55% of them seen only once. The CDR3 runs 12 residues. V lost 5 bases to trimming and J lost 6 bases, with 11 bases between them. The germline V gene encodes CDR1 SGHTA and CDR2 FQGNSA. Punch biopsies of lesional scalp, plus peripheral blood, were taken from alopecia areata patients.

The chain employs TRBV7-2 and TRBJ2-7; no clear D. The sequence came from a human donor with alopecia areata. This material consisted of skin, taken at week 0. The CDR3 nucleotides are TGTGCCAGCAGCGCCGGTGGGGTCGAGCAGTACTTC. This codes for CASSAGGVEQYF.